The next 16 T cell receptor beta chains were all read from a single sample in a study of T cells in narcolepsy. Sequencing used immunoSEQ multiplex PCR; TCRdb keeps in-frame clones, though not all of them. The data show fewer than 30,000 clones, with 70% to 90% seen just once and 9.5% to 13% held by the top ten. Sequenced sample: memory (CD45RA-) CD4+ T cells from blood. These receptor sequences come from a human donor in good health.

V gene TRBV5-1 combines with J gene TRBJ2-4; D could derive from TRBD1 or TRBD2 (5 bases each). This CDR3 has 14 amino acids. Trimming cost V 2 bases and J 0 bases, with 6 bases left between them. Germline-derived CDR1 and CDR2 are SGHRS and YFSETQ. CDR3 protein: CASSFGTAKNIQYF. For the CDR3, the DNA is TGCGCCAGCAGCTTCGGGACAGCCAAAAACATTCAGTACTTC.

The CDR3 DNA reads as TGTGCCAGCAGTGTACAGAACAGGGCTGCCACTGAAGCTTTCTTT. It yields the protein CASSVQNRAATEAFF. The rearrangement links TRBV6-5 to TRBJ1-1, with D maybe TRBD1 (6 bases). Germline loops: CDR1 MNHEY, CDR2 SVGAGI. The CDR3 loop spans 15 amino acids. Between the trimmed V and J ends, which lost 5 bases and 4 bases, there was a span of 17 bases.

The V gene is TRBV12-2, the J gene TRBJ2-1; the D call of TRBD2 is as the table states it, not checked on the DNA. TRBV12-2 is recorded as a pseudogene. The CDR3 extends over 19 amino acids. The CDR3 spells CASRLPLGERREGQDEQFF. The CDR3 DNA reads as TGTGCAAGTCGCTTACCCTTAGGAGAAAGGCGGGAGGGCCAGGATGAGCAGTTCTTC.

The chain joins TRBV28 to TRBJ2-4; D uncertain. The V gene's germline CDR1 is MDHEN and CDR2 SYDVKM. The length of the CDR3 is 14 residues. V was pared by 5 bases and J by 6 bases, with 14 bases between. The CDR3 DNA is TGTGCCAGCAGTCGGACCCAAATGGCAAACATTCAGTACTTC. This translates into CASSRTQMANIQYF.

The rearrangement links TRBV15 to TRBJ2-1; D uncertain. The V and J ends lost 1 base and 5 bases respectively, with 9 bases between them. The CDR3 runs to 14 residues. The germline CDR1 and CDR2 sequences are LNHNV and YYDKDF (reference sequence). CDR3 protein: CATSRGGSNNEQFF. CDR3 DNA: TGTGCCACCAGCAGAGGCGGATCCAACAATGAGCAGTTCTTC.

V is TRBV6-1 and J is TRBJ2-1; TRBD1 is a possible D gene (6 bases). Trimming shortened V by 3 bases and J by 7 bases, and 13 bases separated the two germline ends. The germline CDR1 and CDR2 sequences are MNHNS and SASEGT. The CDR3 extends over 14 amino acids. Here the CDR3 DNA reads TGTGCCAGCAGTGACAGGGGCAGTGGAAATGAGCAGTTCTTC. Protein sequence: CASSDRGSGNEQFF.

The chain has TRBV4-2 and TRBJ1-2, with D unresolved. Germline loops: CDR1 LGHNA, CDR2 YNFKEQ. The V gene lost 0 bases and the J gene lost 7 bases, with 9 bases spanning the gap. This CDR3 contains 13 residues. As DNA, the CDR3 is TGTGCCAGCAGCCAAGAGTCGGGGTTTGGCTACACCTTC. This codes for CASSQESGFGYTF.

This chain uses TRBV7-9 with TRBJ1-5; D unresolved. The V end lost 4 bases, the J end lost 0 bases, and 7 bases lay between the germline ends. The CDR3 covers 14 residues. Looked up from germline, CDR1 is SEHNR and CDR2 is FQNEAQ (reference sequence). CDR3 sequence reads: CASSSLNSNQPQHF. The CDR3 region has the DNA TGTGCCAGCAGCTCCCTCAATAGCAATCAGCCCCAGCATTTT.

This chain joins TRBV10-3 and TRBJ1-5, with a weak D call TRBD1 (6 bases). In germline, CDR1 is ENHRY, CDR2 SYGVKD. The length of the CDR3 is 14 residues. Trimming took 2 bases from V and 5 from J, leaving 10 bases between them. The CDR3 sequence is CAISEASGDQPQHF. CDR3 DNA sequence: TGTGCCATCAGTGAGGCGTCAGGGGATCAGCCCCAGCATTTT.

For the CDR3, the DNA is TGTGCCAGCAGTTATCGGCCTAGGTCCTACAATGAGCAGTTCTTC. The encoded protein is CASSYRPRSYNEQFF. The genes are TRBV6-5 and TRBJ2-1, with D unresolved. The CDR3 loop spans 15 amino acids. Germline lookup yields CDR1 MNHEY and CDR2 SVGAGI. V was pared by 3 bases and J by 1 base, with 10 bases between.

The chain has TRBV5-1 and TRBJ2-3; 9 positions agree with TRBD2. Germline lookup yields CDR1 SGHRS and CDR2 YFSETQ. CDR3 size: 16 residues. Losses at the gene ends were 0 bases for V and 4 bases for J; bases not matched to a gene: 6. Written as DNA, the CDR3 is TGCGCCAGCAGCTTGGCCCTAGCGGGATTTGCAGATACGCAGTATTTT. Its translation: CASSLALAGFADTQYF.

This chain links TRBV2 with TRBJ2-1; D is unclear. Deletions cut 2 bases from V and 2 bases from J, with 7 bases between. The CDR3 length is 14 residues. Germline values: CDR1 SNHLY, CDR2 FYNNEI. The CDR3 protein is CASSERVTYNEQFF. The CDR3, as DNA: TGTGCCAGCAGTGAAAGGGTCACCTACAATGAGCAGTTCTTC.

The chain has TRBV28 and TRBJ1-2, with D possibly being TRBD1 (6 bases). The CDR3 has 15 residues. The V gene's germline CDR1 is MDHEN and CDR2 SYDVKM. The V end was cut by 3 bases, the J end by 5 bases, with 16 bases between. The CDR3 coding sequence is TGTGCCAGCAGTTTTCCGACGGGGGCTCGGTATGGCTACACCTTC. Translating gives CASSFPTGARYGYTF.

The chain employs TRBV14 and TRBJ2-1; TRBD1 matches 10 bases. Trimming at V came to 8 bases and at J to 6 bases, leaving 4 bases not matched to a gene. CDR3 length equals 13 residues. Germline CDR1 is SGHDN and CDR2 is FVKESK. The CDR3 DNA follows: TGTGCCAGCGACAGGGGGCTAGGCAATGAGCAGTTCTTC. This translates into CASDRGLGNEQFF.

This clone is a singleton in its sample. The chain combines TRBV6-6 with TRBJ1-1, with D unresolved. Germline V gene lookup returns CDR1 MNHNY and CDR2 SVGAGI (reference sequence). V was clipped by 10 bases and J by 1 base, with 10 bases between them. The CDR3 totals 12 residues. CDR3 nucleotides: TGTGCCACCCTTAAGGAGAACACTGAAGCTTTCTTT. Amino acid sequence: CATLKENTEAFF.

This rearrangement joins TRBV7-2 to TRBJ1-3, with a tentative D call TRBD1 (6 bases). The germline V gene encodes CDR1 SGHTA and CDR2 FQGNSA. Between the trimmed V and J ends, which lost 2 bases and 0 bases, there was a span of 11 bases. This CDR3 is 16 amino acids long. The CDR3 protein is CASSLSGHGSGNTIYF. The CDR3 DNA is TGTGCCAGCAGCTTATCGGGACACGGCTCTGGAAACACCATATATTTT.